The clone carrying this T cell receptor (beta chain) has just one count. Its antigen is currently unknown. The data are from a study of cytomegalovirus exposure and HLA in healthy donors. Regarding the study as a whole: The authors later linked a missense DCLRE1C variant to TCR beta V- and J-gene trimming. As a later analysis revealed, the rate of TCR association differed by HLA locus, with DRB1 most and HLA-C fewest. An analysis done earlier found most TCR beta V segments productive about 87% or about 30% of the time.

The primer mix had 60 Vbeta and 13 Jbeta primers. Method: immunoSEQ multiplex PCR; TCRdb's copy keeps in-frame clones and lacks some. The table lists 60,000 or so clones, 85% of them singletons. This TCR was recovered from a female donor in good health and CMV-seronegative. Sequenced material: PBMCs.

This chain's CDR3 is CASSGGPPYEQYF. CDR3 sequence (DNA): TGTGCCAGCAGCGGAGGGCCCCCGTACGAGCAGTACTTC. The chain recombines TRBV6-5 with TRBJ2-7; weak D call: TRBD2 (6 bases). CDR1 and CDR2 from the germline V gene are MNHEY and SVGAGI. The V gene lost 6 bases and the J gene lost 4 bases, with 13 bases spanning the gap. The CDR3 is 13 residues long.